This entry concerns a single TCR beta chain. The data derive from a study of blood T cell repertoires in COVID-19. For the study at large: Some COVID-19 samples were acute and others convalescent; all came from the United States, Italy and Spain.

Data came from immunoSEQ multiplex PCR; TCRdb stores just in-frame clones and leaves some out. The table shows 200,000 to 250,000 clones, with about 85% occurring only once. The CDR3 has 15 amino acids. Trimming cost V 7 bases and J 5 bases; bases outside gene matches: 12. Germline CDR1 is MNHEY and CDR2 is SMNVEV (reference sequence). The chain joins TRBV27 to TRBJ2-5; TRBD1 agrees at 8 bases. The sample comprised peripheral blood. The receptor was isolated from a man aged 45-65 years who had recovered from COVID-19. The CDR3 protein is CASKYRTGRGETQYF. The CDR3 coding sequence is TGTGCCAGCAAATATAGGACAGGGAGAGGTGAGACCCAGTACTTC.